The source of this TCR beta chain is a study of cytomegalovirus exposure and HLA in healthy donors. Looking at the study overall: Previous work identified 90 million to 130 million unique TCR beta sequences from 150 million to 200 million T cells. Whole-study findings and limits: TCR association rates varied by HLA locus in a later analysis, with DRB1 highest and HLA-C lowest.

It was with 60 Vbeta and 13 Jbeta primers that the PCR ran. The table came from immunoSEQ multiplex PCR; TCRdb's copy has only in-frame clones and leaves some out. The sample lists tens of thousands of clones, about 81% seen once, with 6% to 7.5% in the top ten. As to this clone: Its antigen remains unknown.

From germline, CDR1 is MNHNY and CDR2 SVGAGI (reference sequence). The CDR3 is 14 residues long. V was shortened by 4 bases and J by 0 bases, with 7 bases between the two germline ends. The chain recombines TRBV6-6 with TRBJ1-3; D is uncertain. This receptor was taken from a human donor in good health. Sequenced material: PBMCs. The CDR3 bases are TGTGCCAGCAGTTCCTTCGGCTCTGGAAACACCATATATTTT. Its translation: CASSSFGSGNTIYF.